This TCR beta chain was recovered during a study of a mutant IDH1 vaccine in newly diagnosed glioma. Study details: Patients arrived already treated with radiotherapy, temozolomide, or both, most having had both.

For this clone: Its antigen is not known.

This sample's time point: week 5, during vaccination. With topical imiquimod, each dose of the vaccine consisted of 300 ug of mutant IDH1 20-mer peptide. The V gene lost 2 bases and the J gene lost 3 bases, with 8 bases spanning the gap. From germline, CDR1 is GTSNPN and CDR2 SVGIG (reference sequence). This CDR3 spans 13 amino acids. Study-level points and caveats: Pseudoprogression seemingly bore no relation to changes in top peripheral T cell clonotypes.

Here immunoSEQ multiplex PCR was the method, and the copy in TCRdb shows in-frame clones only, minus some. This table has tens of thousands of clones, 91% appearing once. This sample comprised PBMCs, obtained from a glioma patient whose treatment included an IDH1 peptide vaccine. The clonotype originates from a woman between 45 and 65 years old with glioma. This chain connects TRBV30 to TRBJ1-5; D is unresolved. CDR3 nucleotide sequence: TGTGCCTGGAGTTTACAGACCAATCAGCCCCAGCATTTT. The encoded protein is CAWSLQTNQPQHF.